This T cell receptor beta chain was obtained from a study of cytomegalovirus exposure and HLA in healthy donors. Study outcomes and limitations: Using the classifier, cytomegalovirus status was reportedly diagnosed with high specificity and sensitivity. 150 or so TCR beta chains were listed as cytomegalovirus-associated. Specific recognition of CMV antigens was confirmed in vitro for three chains (all CMV-associated).

With regard to this clone: Antigen specificity is unknown.

The donors were members of the validation cohort comprising about 130 subjects, separate from the approximately 700-subject first cohort. Germline lookup yields CDR1 MGHRA and CDR2 YSYEKL. CDR3 length: 12 amino acids. Deletions cut 0 bases from V and 5 bases from J, with 4 bases between. Only in-frame clones appear in the TCRdb table, and some are missing; sequencing was by immunoSEQ multiplex PCR. This table holds 150,000 to 200,000 clones, about 86% found once. This receptor was taken from a woman under 30 in good health and CMV-seropositive. The J gene is TRBJ1-1, the V gene TRBV4-1; no definite D call. Sequencing was done on a sample of PBMCs. CDR3 nucleotide sequence: TGCGCCAGCAGCCAAGAGAGAACTGAAGCTTTCTTT. Amino acids: CASSQERTEAFF.